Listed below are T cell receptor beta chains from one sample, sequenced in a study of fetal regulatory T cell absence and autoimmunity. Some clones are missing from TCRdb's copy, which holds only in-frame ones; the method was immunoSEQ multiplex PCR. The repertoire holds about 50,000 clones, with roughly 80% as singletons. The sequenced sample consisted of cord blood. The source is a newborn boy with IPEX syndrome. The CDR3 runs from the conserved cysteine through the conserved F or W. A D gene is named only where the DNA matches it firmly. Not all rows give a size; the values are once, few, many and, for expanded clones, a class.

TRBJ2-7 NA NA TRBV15 CATSRDRTHSYEQYF TGTGCCACCAGCAGAGACCGGACTCATTCCTACGAGCAGTACTTC
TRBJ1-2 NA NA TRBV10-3 CAIGQSGYTF TGTGCCATCGGGCAATCCGGCTACACCTTC
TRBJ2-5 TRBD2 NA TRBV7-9 CASSSTRLAMQETQYF TGTGCCAGCAGTTCGACGAGACTAGCGATGCAAGAGACCCAGTACTTC
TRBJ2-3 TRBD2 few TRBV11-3 CASTPGGFTDTQYF TGTGCCAGCACCCCGGGGGGGTTTACAGATACGCAGTATTTT
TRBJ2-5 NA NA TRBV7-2 CASSPWEAGETQYF TGTGCCAGCAGCCCCTGGGAGGCGGGGGAGACCCAGTACTTC
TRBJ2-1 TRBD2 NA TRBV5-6 CASSLLAGGAFF TGTGCCAGCAGCTTACTAGCGGGAGGGGCGTTCTTC
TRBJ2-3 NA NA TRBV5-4 CASSPGPDTQYF TGTGCCAGCAGCCCGGGCCCAGATACGCAGTATTTT
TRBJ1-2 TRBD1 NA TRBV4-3 CASSQGTGEGYTF TGCGCCAGCAGCCAAGGGACAGGGGAAGGCTACACCTTC
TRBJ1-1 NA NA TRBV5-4 CASSYGTNTEAFF TGTGCCAGCAGCTACGGGACAAACACTGAAGCTTTCTTT
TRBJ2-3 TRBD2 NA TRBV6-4 CASSPPTSGRTDTQYF TGTGCCAGCAGCCCCCCTACTAGCGGGCGCACAGATACGCAGTATTTT
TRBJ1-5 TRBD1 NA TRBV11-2 CASSPRTGAGQPQHF TGTGCCAGCAGCCCCCGAACAGGGGCTGGACAGCCCCAGCATTTT
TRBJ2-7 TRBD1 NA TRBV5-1 CASSLGGTGRTYEQYF TGCGCCAGCAGCTTGGGTGGGACAGGGAGGACCTACGAGCAGTACTTC
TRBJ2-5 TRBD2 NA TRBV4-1 CASSQGSGGARETQYF TGCGCCAGCAGCCAAGGTAGCGGGGGGGCGCGAGAGACCCAGTACTTC
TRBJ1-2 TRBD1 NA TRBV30 CAWSATLGQGYYGYTF TGTGCCTGGAGTGCTACTCTAGGACAGGGATACTATGGCTACACCTTC
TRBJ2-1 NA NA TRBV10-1 CASSEGLATRAGSYNEQFF TGCGCCAGCAGTGAAGGGCTAGCGACCAGGGCGGGTTCCTACAATGAGCAGTTCTTC
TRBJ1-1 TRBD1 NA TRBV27 CASSPGQANTEAFF TGTGCCAGCAGTCCTGGACAGGCGAACACTGAAGCTTTCTTT
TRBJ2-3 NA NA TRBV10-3 CAISELGVGDTQYF TGTGCCATCAGTGAGCTTGGAGTTGGGGATACGCAGTATTTT
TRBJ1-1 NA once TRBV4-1 CASSGPMNTEAFF TGCGCCAGCAGCGGACCCATGAACACTGAAGCTTTCTTT
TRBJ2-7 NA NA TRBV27 CASSSPPGGAYEQYF TGTGCCAGCAGTTCTCCACCCGGCGGCGCCTACGAGCAGTACTTC
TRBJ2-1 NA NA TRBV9 CASGRGGAGNEQFF TGTGCCAGCGGCCGAGGGGGGGCAGGGAATGAGCAGTTCTTC
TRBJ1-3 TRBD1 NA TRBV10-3 CAISAQGEGNTIYF TGTGCCATCAGCGCCCAGGGGGAAGGAAACACCATATATTTT
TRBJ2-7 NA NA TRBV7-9 CASSLGRFHEQYF TGTGCCAGCAGCTTAGGTCGTTTCCACGAGCAGTACTTC
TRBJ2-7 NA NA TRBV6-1 CASSHRDTYEQYF TGTGCCAGCAGTCACCGGGACACCTACGAGCAGTACTTC
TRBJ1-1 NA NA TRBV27 CASSLEQGLVTEAFF TGTGCCAGCAGTCTCGAACAGGGATTGGTCACTGAAGCTTTCTTT
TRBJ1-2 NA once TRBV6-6 CASSYSGSNYGYTF TGTGCCAGCAGTTACTCAGGCAGTAACTATGGCTACACCTTC
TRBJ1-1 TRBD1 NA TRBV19 CASSVVGQGMNTEAFF TGTGCCAGTAGTGTTGTGGGACAGGGCATGAACACTGAAGCTTTCTTT
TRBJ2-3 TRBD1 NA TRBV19 CASSRWVTGGIDTQYF TGTGCCAGTAGTCGATGGGTCACAGGGGGCATAGATACGCAGTATTTT
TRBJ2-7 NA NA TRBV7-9 CASSSTAAASWYEQYF TGTGCCAGCAGCTCAACCGCGGCGGCTAGCTGGTACGAGCAGTACTTC
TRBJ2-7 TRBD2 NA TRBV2 CASSVAGGPNEQYF TGTGCCAGCAGTGTTGCGGGGGGGCCCAACGAGCAGTACTTC
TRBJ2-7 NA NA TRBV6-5 CASSESVSYEQYF TGTGCCAGCAGCGAAAGCGTCTCCTACGAGCAGTACTTC
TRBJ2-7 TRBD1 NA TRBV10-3 CAISEPGQGGSSYEQYF TGTGCCATCAGTGAACCCGGACAGGGCGGGTCGTCCTACGAGCAGTACTTC
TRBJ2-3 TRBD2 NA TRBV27 CASSLGVAGDHTTDTQYF TGTGCCAGCAGTTTAGGAGTAGCGGGGGACCACACCACAGATACGCAGTATTTT
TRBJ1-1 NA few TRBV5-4 CASSLQGPTEAFF TGTGCCAGCAGCTTACAGGGCCCCACTGAAGCTTTCTTT
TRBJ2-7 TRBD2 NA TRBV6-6 CASSYSGTTIEQYF TGTGCCAGCAGTTACTCCGGGACTACTATCGAGCAGTACTTC
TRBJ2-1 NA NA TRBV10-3 CAISESTWATEQFF TGTGCCATCAGTGAGTCGACTTGGGCGACTGAGCAGTTCTTC
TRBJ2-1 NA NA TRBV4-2 CASSQESSYNEQFF TGTGCCAGCAGCCAAGAGAGCTCCTACAATGAGCAGTTCTTC
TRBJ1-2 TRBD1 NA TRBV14 CASSQIRDRENGYTF TGTGCCAGCAGCCAAATCCGGGACAGGGAAAATGGCTACACCTTC
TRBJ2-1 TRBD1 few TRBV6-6 CASSLGTGGNEQFF TGTGCCAGCAGTTTGGGGACAGGGGGCAATGAGCAGTTCTTC
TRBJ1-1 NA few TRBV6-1 CASSVLDRITEAFF TGTGCCAGCAGTGTTCTCGACAGGATCACCGAAGCTTTCTTT
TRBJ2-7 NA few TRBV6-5 CASSTAVLSYEQYF TGTGCCAGCAGTACCGCCGTCCTCTCCTACGAGCAGTACTTC
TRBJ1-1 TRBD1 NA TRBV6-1 CASSELITRQGETEAFF TGTGCCAGCAGTGAACTCATCACAAGGCAGGGGGAAACTGAAGCTTTCTTT
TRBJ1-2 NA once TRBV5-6 CASSFQGTYGYTF TGTGCCAGCAGCTTCCAGGGGACCTATGGCTACACCTTC
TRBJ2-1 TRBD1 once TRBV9 CASSVGTGDYNEQFF TGTGCCAGCAGCGTAGGGACAGGAGACTACAATGAGCAGTTCTTC
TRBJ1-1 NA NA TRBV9 CASSIGWNTEAFF TGTGCCAGCAGCATAGGGTGGAACACTGAAGCTTTCTTT
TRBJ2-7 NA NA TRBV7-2 CASSLASFYEQYF TGTGCCAGCAGCTTAGCTAGTTTCTACGAGCAGTACTTC
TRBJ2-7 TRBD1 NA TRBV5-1 CASSSKRTGTPYEQYF TGCGCCAGCAGCTCGAAGAGGACAGGCACCCCCTACGAGCAGTACTTC
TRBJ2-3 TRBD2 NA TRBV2 CASSETSGYTDTQYF TGTGCCAGCAGTGAGACTAGCGGTTACACAGATACGCAGTATTTT
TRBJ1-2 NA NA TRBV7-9 CASSLGTALYGYTF TGTGCCAGCAGCTTAGGGACAGCACTCTATGGCTACACCTTC
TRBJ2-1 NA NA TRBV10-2 CASSSGRIRDEQFF TGCGCCAGCAGTTCGGGCAGGATACGGGATGAGCAGTTCTTC
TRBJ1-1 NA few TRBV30 CAWRRGTEAFF TGTGCCTGGAGGCGGGGCACTGAAGCTTTCTTT
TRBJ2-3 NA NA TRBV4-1 CASSQETSADTQYF TGCGCCAGCAGCCAAGAAACCAGCGCAGATACGCAGTATTTT
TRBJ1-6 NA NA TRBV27 CASSPAGGGSYNSPLHF TGTGCCAGCAGTCCCGCCGGAGGGGGCTCCTATAATTCACCCCTCCACTTT
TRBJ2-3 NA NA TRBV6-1 CASSEAGDTQYF TGTGCCAGCAGTGAAGCGGGAGATACGCAGTATTTT
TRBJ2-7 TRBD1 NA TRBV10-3 CAIRASGTAITYEQYF TGTGCCATCAGAGCATCCGGGACAGCGATAACCTACGAGCAGTACTTC
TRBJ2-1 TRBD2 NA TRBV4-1 CASSQRGGHSNEQFF TGCGCCAGCAGCCAGCGCGGGGGGCATAGCAATGAGCAGTTCTTC
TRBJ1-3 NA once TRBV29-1 CSVGQPGNTIYF TGCAGCGTTGGGCAGCCTGGAAACACCATATATTTT
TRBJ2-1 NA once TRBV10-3 CAIQTGSYNEQFF TGTGCCATCCAAACCGGCTCCTACAATGAGCAGTTCTTC
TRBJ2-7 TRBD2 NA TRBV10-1 CASSEPGLAGDEQYF TGCGCCAGCAGTGAACCGGGACTAGCGGGAGACGAGCAGTACTTC
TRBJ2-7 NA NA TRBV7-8 CASSLLVNWHYEQYF TGTGCCAGCAGCTTATTGGTAAATTGGCACTACGAGCAGTACTTC
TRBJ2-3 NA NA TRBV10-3 CAISDVSSTDTQYF TGTGCCATCAGTGATGTTTCTAGCACAGATACGCAGTATTTT